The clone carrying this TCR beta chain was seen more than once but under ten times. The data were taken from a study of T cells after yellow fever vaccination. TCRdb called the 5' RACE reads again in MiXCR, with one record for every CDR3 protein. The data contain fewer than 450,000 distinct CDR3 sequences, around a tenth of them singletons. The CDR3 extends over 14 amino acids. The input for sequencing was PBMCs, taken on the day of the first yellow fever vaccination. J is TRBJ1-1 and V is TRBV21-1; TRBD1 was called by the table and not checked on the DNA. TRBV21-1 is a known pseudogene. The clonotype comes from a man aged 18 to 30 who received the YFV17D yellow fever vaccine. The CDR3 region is CASSLEGGTTEAFF. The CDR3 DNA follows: TGTGCCAGCAGCTTAGAGGGGGGGACCACTGAAGCTTTCTTT.